This T cell receptor (beta chain) was documented in a study of T-cell memory formation after mild COVID-19. Findings and limits, study-wide: Later expanders leaned CD4+, whereas day 15 to 85 contracting clones were balanced CD4/CD8. Memory cells collected pre-infection included some clones that later responded, suggesting cross-reactive memory joined.

The CDR3 sequence is 15 residues long. With 4 bases removed from V and 0 bases from J, the gap between germline ends came to 12 bases. Germline V CDR1 and CDR2: MNHEY, SMNVEV (reference sequence). Constant-segment primers and 5'RACE yielded cDNA libraries for TCR alpha and TCR beta, each carrying sample barcodes and UMIs. TCRdb re-called the 5' RACE reads with MiXCR, one entry per CDR3 protein. The sample carries fewer than 700,000 distinct CDR3 sequences, 20% to 25% recorded once. With regard to this clonotype: Its antigen is currently unknown.

The V call is TRBV27, the J call TRBJ1-2; D gene uncertain. What was sequenced was PBMCs or a T cell subset sorted from them (not recorded which). The source of this sequence is an adult woman who had mild COVID-19 (a few samples of this study predate the infection). Cell type and time point are not known. The CDR3 here is CASSSTQTANYGYTF. The CDR3 DNA sequence: TGTGCCAGCAGTTCTACCCAAACCGCTAACTATGGCTACACCTTC.